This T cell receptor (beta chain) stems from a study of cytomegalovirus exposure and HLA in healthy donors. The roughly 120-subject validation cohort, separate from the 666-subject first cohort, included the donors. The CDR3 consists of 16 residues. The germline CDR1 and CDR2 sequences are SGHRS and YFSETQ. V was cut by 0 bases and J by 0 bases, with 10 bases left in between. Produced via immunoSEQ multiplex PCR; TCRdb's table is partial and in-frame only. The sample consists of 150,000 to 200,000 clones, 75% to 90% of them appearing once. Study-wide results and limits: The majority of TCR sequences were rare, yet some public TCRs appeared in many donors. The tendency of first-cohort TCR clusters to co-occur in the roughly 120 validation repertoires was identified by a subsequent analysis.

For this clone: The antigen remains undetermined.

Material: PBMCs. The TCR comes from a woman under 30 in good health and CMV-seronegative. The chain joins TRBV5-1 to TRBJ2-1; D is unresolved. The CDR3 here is CASSLVVSGSYNEQFF. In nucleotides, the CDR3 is TGCGCCAGCAGCTTGGTGGTGTCGGGCTCCTACAATGAGCAGTTCTTC.